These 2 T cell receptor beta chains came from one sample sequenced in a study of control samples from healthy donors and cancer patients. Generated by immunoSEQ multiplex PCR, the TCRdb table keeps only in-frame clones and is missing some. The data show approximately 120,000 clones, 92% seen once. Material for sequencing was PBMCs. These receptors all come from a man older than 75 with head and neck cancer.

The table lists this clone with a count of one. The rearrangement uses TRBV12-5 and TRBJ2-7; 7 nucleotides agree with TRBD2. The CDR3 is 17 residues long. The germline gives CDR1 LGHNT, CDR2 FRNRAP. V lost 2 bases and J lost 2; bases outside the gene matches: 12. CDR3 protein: CASGLRPLAESTYEQYF. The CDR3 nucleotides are TGTGCTAGTGGTTTGCGACCTCTAGCGGAGTCGACCTACGAGCAGTACTTC. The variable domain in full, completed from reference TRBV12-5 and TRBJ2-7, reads DARVTQTPRHKVTEMGQEVTMRCQPILGHNTVFWYRQTMMQGLELLAYFRNRAPLDDSGMPKDRFSAEMPDATLATLKIQPSEPRDSAVYFCASGLRPLAESTYEQYFGPGTRLTVT.

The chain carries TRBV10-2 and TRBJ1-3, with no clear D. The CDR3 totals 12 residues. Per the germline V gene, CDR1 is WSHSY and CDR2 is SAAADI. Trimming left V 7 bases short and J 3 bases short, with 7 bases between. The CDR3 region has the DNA TGCGCCAGCACGGCCGGTGGAAACACCATATATTTT. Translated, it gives CASTAGGNTIYF.